Included here is one T cell receptor beta chain sequence, with context. The data stem from a study of CD8+ T cells in alopecia areata. Trimming took 3 bases from V and 6 from J, leaving 14 bases between them. Germline-derived CDR1 and CDR2 are LGHNA and YSLEER. The CDR3 spans 15 residues. RNA was isolated and reverse transcribed to cDNA, the sequencing template. Repertoires were generated with immunoSEQ multiplex PCR, while TCRdb's copy carries only in-frame clones and drops some. The repertoire consists of about 98,000 clones, with over 40% occurring once and the leading ten covering 0.79%. This sequence joins TRBV4-3 and TRBJ2-2, with D unclear. The sequence was obtained from a human donor with alopecia areata. Sequencing was performed on CD4+ T cells sorted from blood. The CDR3 nucleotides are TGCGCCAGCAGCCAGTGGAACAGTGGCGCCGGGGAGCTGTTTTTT. Translation gives CASSQWNSGAGELFF.